A selection of T cell receptor beta chains follows, all from one sample in a study of T cell repertoires in cytomegalovirus infection. TCRdb re-called the reads with MiXCR, one entry per CDR3 protein. The sample gives hundreds of thousands of distinct CDR3 sequences, about a sixth of which show up once; roughly 9% is in the top ten. Sample: PBMCs. These receptors all come from a human donor in good health (CMV status not recorded). Some clones in this sample may be carry-over from other donors' samples. Each CDR3 is given with its conserved first and last residue. D genes are given only for firm matches. Clone size is given for some rows only: seen once, a few or many times, or a class if the clone is expanded.

v_gene	abundance	d_gene	j_gene	CDR3aa	CDR3nt
TRBV29-1	NA	NA	TRBJ1-3	CSVWRDLDGNTIYF	TGCAGCGTTTGGAGGGACCTTGACGGAAACACCATATATTTT
TRBV7-8	NA	NA	TRBJ2-7	CASSLRVQGSSYEQYF	TGTGCCAGCAGCTTAAGGGTCCAGGGAAGCTCCTACGAGCAGTACTTC
TRBV7-9	few	NA	TRBJ1-6	CASSLKNRNSPLHF	TGTGCCAGCAGCCTGAAAAACCGTAATTCACCCCTCCACTTT
TRBV28	many	NA	TRBJ1-2	CASSLFGQSYGYTF	TGTGCCAGCAGTTTATTTGGACAAAGTTATGGCTACACCTTC
TRBV20-1	few	NA	TRBJ2-1	CSASLGYNEQFF	TGCAGTGCTAGCCTGGGATACAATGAGCAGTTCTTC
TRBV2	many	TRBD2	TRBJ2-3	CASRFSGEGTDTQYF	TGTGCCAGCAGGTTTAGCGGGGAGGGCACAGATACGCAGTATTTT
TRBV27	many	NA	TRBJ2-7	CASSSLGVVLDEQYF	TGTGCCAGCAGTTCCTTAGGAGTGGTGCTCGACGAGCAGTACTTC
TRBV15	few	NA	TRBJ2-7	CATKPGPDSSYEQYF	TGTGCCACCAAGCCGGGACCTGACAGCTCCTACGAGCAGTACTTC
TRBV6-6	many	NA	TRBJ1-5	CASSQGLGKPQHF	TGTGCCAGCAGTCAGGGCCTTGGAAAGCCCCAGCATTTT
TRBV18	NA	NA	TRBJ2-3	CASSSGVAGDTQYF	TGTGCCAGCTCATCGGGGGTTGCGGGAGATACGCAGTATTTT
TRBV2	NA	TRBD2	TRBJ2-3	CASSGSSGGTDTQYF	TGTGCCAGCAGTGGCTCGAGCGGGGGGACAGATACGCAGTATTTT
TRBV7-2	many	NA	TRBJ1-5	CASSPDRRQPQHF	TGTGCCAGCAGCCCAGACCGAAGGCAGCCCCAGCATTTT
TRBV18	NA	NA	TRBJ2-7	CASSPQGYHEQYF	TGTGCCAGCTCACCACAAGGGTACCACGAGCAGTACTTC
TRBV5-1	few	NA	TRBJ1-6	CASSPWTVNSPLHF	TGCGCCAGCAGCCCCTGGACAGTTAATTCACCCCTCCACTTT
TRBV7-2	few	NA	TRBJ2-7	CASTDPLASEQYF	TGTGCCAGCACCGACCCCCTAGCCAGCGAGCAGTACTTC
TRBV5-1	few	NA	TRBJ1-6	CASSLVGDNSPLHF	TGCGCCAGCAGCTTGGTCGGGGATAATTCACCCCTCCACTTT
TRBV7-6	NA	NA	TRBJ1-3	CASSPIGGATGNTIYF	TGTGCCAGCAGCCCCATTGGGGGGGCAACTGGAAACACCATATATTTT
TRBV7-2	many	NA	TRBJ1-2	CASSFNWLGGYTF	TGTGCCAGCAGCTTTAATTGGCTGGGAGGCTACACCTTC
TRBV6-6	NA	NA	TRBJ2-1	CASSYSGYYNEQIF	TGTGCCAGCAGTTACTCGGGGTATTACAATGAGCAGATCTTC
TRBV11-3	NA	NA	TRBJ2-7	CASSLNGRGDEQYF	TGTGCCAGCAGCTTAAACGGCAGGGGAGACGAGCAGTACTTC
TRBV7-6	many	NA	TRBJ2-5	CASSLSRLQETQYF	TGTGCCAGCAGCTTATCTCGCTTACAAGAGACCCAGTACTTC
TRBV19	few	TRBD1	TRBJ2-7	CASSIWTGGGYEQYF	TGTGCCAGTAGTATCTGGACAGGGGGTGGTTACGAGCAGTACTTC
TRBV10-3	NA	TRBD1	TRBJ2-3	CAINPGQGSDTQYF	TGTGCCATCAACCCGGGACAGGGCTCGGATACGCAGTATTTT
TRBV7-8	NA	NA	TRBJ2-3	CASSSRTGDTQYF	TGTGCCAGCAGCTCGAGAACGGGGGATACGCAGTATTTT
TRBV5-1	few	TRBD1	TRBJ2-5	CASSVQGDQETQYF	TGCGCCAGCAGCGTACAGGGGGATCAAGAGACCCAGTACTTC
TRBV20-1	NA	TRBD2	TRBJ2-7	CSARDGVSGGYEQYF	TGCAGTGCTAGAGATGGGGTTAGCGGGGGGTACGAGCAGTACTTC
TRBV19	NA	NA	TRBJ2-1	CASTSGPFGNEQFF	TGTGCCAGTACCTCCGGGCCCTTTGGGAATGAGCAGTTCTTC
TRBV7-2	NA	NA	TRBJ1-5	CASSFVSDQPQHF	TGTGCCAGCAGCTTTGTGAGCGATCAGCCCCAGCATTTT
TRBV12-3/TRBV12-4	NA	NA	TRBJ1-1	CAKQPFSGGDEAFF	TGTGCCAAACAACCTTTTAGTGGGGGGGATGAAGCTTTCTTT
TRBV19	NA	NA	TRBJ2-7	CASSTRPGAEQYF	TGTGCCAGTAGTACCCGGCCTGGGGCCGAGCAGTACTTC
TRBV4-3	NA	NA	TRBJ1-1	CASSQGGSDTEAFF	TGCGCCAGCAGCCAAGGGGGGAGTGACACTGAAGCTTTCTTT
TRBV7-2	many	NA	TRBJ2-1	CASSLAGAHYEQFF	TGTGCCAGCAGCTTAGCGGGGGCCCATTATGAGCAGTTCTTC
TRBV12-3/TRBV12-4	NA	NA	TRBJ2-5	CASSWRGGMYQETQYF	TGTGCCAGCAGTTGGCGGGGCGGAATGTACCAAGAGACCCAGTACTTC
TRBV20-1	NA	TRBD2	TRBJ2-4	CSARTERGAKNIQYF	TGCAGTGCTAGAACCGAGCGGGGAGCAAAAAACATTCAGTACTTC
TRBV11-2	many	NA	TRBJ1-4	CASSSQGAANEKLFF	TGTGCCAGCAGCTCCCAGGGTGCAGCTAATGAAAAACTGTTTTTT
TRBV20-1	few	NA	TRBJ2-2	CSASMENTGELFF	TGCAGTGCTTCTATGGAGAACACCGGGGAGCTGTTTTTT
TRBV4-1	many	NA	TRBJ1-1	CASSQGEVTEAFF	TGCGCCAGCAGCCAGGGAGAGGTTACTGAAGCTTTCTTT
TRBV2	few	TRBD1	TRBJ1-2	CASKTGTGGSGYTF	TGTGCCAGCAAGACCGGGACAGGAGGCTCTGGCTACACCTTC
TRBV7-2	NA	NA	TRBJ2-1	CASSFSYRESDEQFF	TGTGCTAGCAGCTTTAGCTACAGGGAGAGCGATGAGCAGTTCTTC
TRBV6-1	many	NA	TRBJ1-1	CASRGTYTEAFF	TGTGCCAGCAGAGGGACTTACACTGAAGCTTTCTTT
TRBV7-6	many	TRBD2	TRBJ2-3	CASSSGLAGGLYTDTQYF	TGTGCCAGCAGTTCAGGACTAGCGGGAGGGCTATACACAGATACGCAGTATTTT
TRBV7-2	many	NA	TRBJ1-5	CASSLVVGGMVSQHF	TGTGCCAGCAGCTTAGTCGTGGGAGGGATGGTGTCCCAGCATTTT
TRBV5-1	NA	TRBD1	TRBJ2-1	CASSLGQGSSYNEQFF	TGCGCCAGCAGCTTAGGACAGGGAAGCTCCTACAATGAGCAGTTCTTC
TRBV12-3/TRBV12-4	many	TRBD1	TRBJ2-2	CASRPGTGNTGELFF	TGTGCCAGCAGACCCGGGACAGGGAACACCGGGGAGCTGTTTTTT
TRBV28	few	NA	TRBJ2-7	CASSITHSSYEQYF	TGTGCCAGCAGCATTACACACAGCTCCTACGAGCAGTACTTC
TRBV4-1	many	NA	TRBJ2-2	CASSHPGAFTGELFF	TGCGCCAGCAGCCACCCGGGGGCCTTCACCGGGGAGCTGTTTTTT
TRBV12-3/TRBV12-4	NA	TRBD1	TRBJ1-1	CASSSRDSTYTEAFF	TGTGCCAGCAGTTCCAGGGACAGCACCTACACTGAAGCTTTCTTT
TRBV4-3	many	NA	TRBJ1-1	CASSQDWRNPNTEAFF	TGCGCCAGCAGCCAAGATTGGCGGAACCCCAACACTGAAGCTTTCTTT
TRBV7-6	many	NA	TRBJ2-3	CASSLGARDTQYF	TGTGCCAGCAGCTTAGGGGCAAGGGATACGCAGTATTTT
TRBV5-5	few	NA	TRBJ2-5	CASSLSRGETQYF	TGTGCCAGCAGCTTGTCTAGAGGAGAGACCCAGTACTTC
TRBV7-2	many	TRBD2	TRBJ2-1	CASSSPSRTSGSSYNEQFF	TGTGCCAGCAGCTCCCCCAGCCGGACTAGCGGTAGCTCCTACAATGAGCAGTTCTTC
TRBV2	few	NA	TRBJ1-5	CASTPGTNQPQHF	TGTGCCAGCACTCCAGGGACAAATCAGCCCCAGCATTTT
TRBV12-3/TRBV12-4	NA	NA	TRBJ2-7	CASSHPQGPYSYEQYF	TGTGCCAGCAGCCACCCCCAGGGGCCGTATTCCTACGAGCAGTACTTC
TRBV18	NA	TRBD1	TRBJ1-4	CASSLPRGRSNEKLFF	TGTGCCAGCTCACTACCGAGGGGGCGATCAAATGAAAAACTGTTTTTT
TRBV5-1	many	NA	TRBJ2-6	CASSLVDGSGANVLTF	TGCGCCAGCAGCTTGGTGGACGGCAGTGGGGCCAACGTCCTGACTTTC
TRBV5-6	few	NA	TRBJ2-7	CASSQAGTLYEQYF	TGTGCCAGCAGCCAGGCCGGGACCCTCTACGAGCAGTACTTC
TRBV7-2	many	TRBD2	TRBJ2-3	CASSLAIAGGTDTQYF	TGTGCCAGCAGCTTAGCCATAGCGGGGGGCACAGATACGCAGTATTTT
TRBV11-2	NA	TRBD2	TRBJ2-5	CASSLRTSGVETQYF	TGTGCCAGCAGCTTGAGGACTAGCGGGGTTGAGACCCAGTACTTC
TRBV29-1	few	NA	TRBJ2-1	CSVADSMQSYNEQFF	TGCAGCGTTGCGGACTCAATGCAATCCTACAATGAGCAGTTCTTC